What follows describes a single T cell receptor beta chain. The protocol was immunoSEQ multiplex PCR, while the TCRdb copy is restricted to in-frame clones and leaves out a portion. The profile shows over 45,000 clones, about 90% of them singletons. The sample belongs to a study of T cell changes during pregnancy in multiple sclerosis. Here the sequenced sample was CD4+ T cells from peripheral blood mononuclear cells, taken after pregnancy. The source of this sequence is a female donor with multiple sclerosis, enrolled in a pregnancy study.

The CDR3 spells CASSLGRQGGKLFF. CDR3 in DNA: TGTGCCAGCAGCTTAGGGAGACAGGGAGGAAAACTGTTTTTT. The V gene is TRBV7-2, the J gene TRBJ1-4, with 7 bases matching TRBD1. The CDR3 sequence is 14 residues long. The germline V gene encodes CDR1 SGHTA and CDR2 FQGNSA. With V trimmed by 1 base and J by 10 bases, 6 bases remained unmatched.